This is a list of T cell receptor beta chains from one sample in a study of regulatory T cells in long-lasting Graves disease. TCRdb reprocessed the multiplex PCR reads with MiXCR, giving one entry per CDR3 protein. The sample includes roughly 700,000 distinct CDR3 sequences, approximately 31% of them seen just once. The specimen comprised peripheral blood mononuclear cells (PBMCs), sampled when the disease was refractory, from a patient treated with antithyroid drugs. The receptors stem from a female donor with Graves disease. CDR3s include the opening cysteine and the closing phenylalanine or tryptophan. A D gene is named only where the DNA matches it firmly. The size field is filled for only some rows; it gives once, few, many or a size class.

V gene	D gene	J gene	CDR3 length	clone size	CDR3 protein	CDR3 DNA
TRBV6-1	-	TRBJ1-1	17	many	CASSGSDETGLNTEAFF	TGTGCCAGCAGTGGAAGCGACGAGACAGGACTGAACACTGAAGCTTTCTTT
TRBV12-3/TRBV12-4	-	TRBJ2-7	14	-	CASSWNRAPYEQYF	TGTGCCAGCAGTTGGAACAGGGCCCCCTACGAGCAGTACTTC
TRBV20-1	-	TRBJ1-5	14	few	CSATTRTSNQPQHF	TGCAGTGCAACGACACGGACTAGCAATCAGCCCCAGCATTTT
TRBV12-3/TRBV12-4	-	TRBJ1-2	13	many	CASSLEGVGGYTF	TGTGCCAGCAGTTTGGAGGGAGTGGGTGGCTACACCTTC
TRBV9	-	TRBJ1-1	14	-	CASSVATGAPEAFF	TGTGCCAGCAGCGTAGCTACGGGGGCCCCAGAAGCTTTCTTT
TRBV5-1	-	TRBJ2-1	16	-	CASRPEGTSHTDEQFF	TGCGCCAGCAGGCCGGAGGGGACCTCCCATACGGATGAGCAGTTCTTC
TRBV28	-	TRBJ1-5	12	many	CASSLTDQPQHF	TGTGCCAGCAGCTTAACAGATCAGCCCCAGCATTTT
TRBV29-1	-	TRBJ1-3	16	-	CSVAWDAVNSGNTIYF	TGCAGCGTTGCGTGGGACGCAGTTAACTCTGGAAACACCATATATTTT
TRBV15	-	TRBJ2-4	17	few	CATSKIVGLGVGNIQYF	TGTGCCACCAGCAAGATCGTGGGACTGGGGGTCGGAAACATTCAGTACTTC
TRBV10-1	-	TRBJ1-2	13	few	CASSAVGNYGYTF	TGCGCCAGCAGCGCCGTAGGGAACTATGGCTACACCTTC
TRBV2	TRBD2	TRBJ2-7	17	many	CASSEGLAGPTTYEQYF	TGTGCCAGCAGCGAGGGACTAGCGGGACCCACTACCTACGAGCAGTACTTC
TRBV5-5	-	TRBJ2-5	13	-	CASSVGIQETQYF	TGTGCCAGCAGCGTGGGGATCCAAGAGACCCAGTACTTC
TRBV28	-	TRBJ1-2	15	-	CASTRGGGAHYGYTF	TGTGCCAGCACCCGAGGTGGGGGCGCGCACTATGGCTACACCTTC
TRBV12-3/TRBV12-4	TRBD1	TRBJ2-7	14	few	CASSTSWTGVEQYF	TGTGCCAGCAGTACTTCATGGACAGGGGTTGAGCAGTACTTC
TRBV27	-	TRBJ1-5	14	-	CASRSSRSNQPQHF	TGTGCCAGCAGGTCCAGTAGGAGCAATCAGCCCCAGCATTTT
TRBV2	-	TRBJ2-4	17	-	CASSPRRRELAKNIQYF	TGTGCCAGCAGCCCCCGGAGGCGGGAACTAGCCAAAAACATTCAGTACTTC
TRBV6-1	-	TRBJ1-1	12	-	CASRRTNTEAFF	TGTGCCAGCAGGAGGACGAACACTGAAGCTTTCTTT